This T cell receptor beta chain was documented in a study of Ad26.COV2.S vaccination and SARS-CoV-2 variants. Whole-study findings and limits: Recipients of vaccine and of placebo showed similar breadth of their non-spike TCR repertoires.

Profiled with immunoSEQ multiplex PCR; TCRdb holds only in-frame clones, not every one. The data show 410,000 or so clones, around 90% seen once. Treatment described: about 20 received Ad26.COV2.S at low or high dose, single or two shots; 5 received placebo; per-sample allocation not given. Samples came from day 63 after the first vaccine or placebo injection. Donation came from an adult in Boston who was aged 18-55 years. CDR1 SGHRS and CDR2 YFSETQ come from the germline V gene. V lost 6 bases, J lost 1 base, and 10 bases lay in between. This CDR3 spans 14 amino acids. In this sample, this clone turned up a few times. Its antigen is still unknown.

V is TRBV5-1 and J is TRBJ2-2, with D unresolved. The TCR originated in a person aged 18-65 years who received the Ad26.COV2.S COVID-19 vaccine or a placebo. Source: peripheral blood, taken in a trial of Ad26.COV2.S vaccine versus placebo. CDR3 sequence (DNA): TGCGCCAGCACTCTCGCAGGGAACACCGGGGAGCTGTTTTTT. Its translation is CASTLAGNTGELFF.